This T cell receptor (beta chain) was obtained from a study of control samples from healthy donors and cancer patients. CDR3 length: 14 amino acids. CDR1 is MNHNY, CDR2 SVGAGI, per germline (reference sequence). V lost 7 bases to trimming and J lost 2 bases, with 15 bases between them. Assay used: immunoSEQ multiplex PCR; TCRdb lists only in-frame clones, some missing. The sample has 70,000 to 95,000 clones; 80% to 95% are singletons. The chain joins TRBV6-6 to TRBJ2-7; D is perhaps TRBD2 (6 bases). Sequencing was performed on PBMCs. The TCR originated in a woman between 35 and 50 years old with lung cancer. CDR3 nucleotide sequence: TGTGCCAGCATGGGGAGCGGGCGCCCCTACGAGCAGTACTTC. Translating gives CASMGSGRPYEQYF.